This entry lists 3 T cell receptor beta chains sequenced from one sample in a study of T cell repertoires in cytomegalovirus infection. TCRdb analysed the reads with MiXCR anew, one entry per CDR3 protein. The sample includes some 680,000 distinct CDR3 sequences, roughly a third of them seen just once. Input material: PBMCs. Receptors originate from a human donor in good health (CMV status not recorded). Some clones in this sample may be carry-over from other donors' samples.

The sample holds a few counts of this clonotype. This chain joins TRBV12-3 or TRBV12-4 and TRBJ1-6; D is possibly TRBD1 (5 bases). The CDR3 spans 15 residues. V was shortened by 7 bases and J by 4 bases, with 14 bases between the two germline ends. CDR3 bases: TGTGCCAGCATCCGTGACAGAGATTATAATTCACCCCTCCACTTT. It is translated as CASIRDRDYNSPLHF.

The chain uses TRBV6-6 and TRBJ1-1; TRBD1 agrees at 10 bases. This CDR3 contains 16 residues. Trimming at V came to 8 bases and at J to 1 base, leaving 10 bases not matched to a gene. The germline V gene encodes CDR1 MNHNY and CDR2 SVGAGI (reference sequence). The CDR3 region has the DNA TGTGCCAGCGGGGAGGGACAGGGGCATGGGAACACTGAAGCTTTCTTT. Translation: CASGEGQGHGNTEAFF.

This clonotype appeared a few times. The V gene is TRBV19, the J gene TRBJ1-5; maybe TRBD1 (5 bases). Germline V gene sequence: CDR1 LNHDA, CDR2 SQIVND (reference sequence). The V end lost 7 bases, the J end lost 6 bases, and 19 bases lay between the germline ends. The CDR3 is made up of 15 amino acids. The CDR3 loop reads CASNFPGPSRQPQHF. In DNA, the CDR3 is TGTGCCAGTAACTTTCCGGGACCCAGCCGTCAGCCCCAGCATTTT.